The 3 T cell receptor beta chains given below trace back to one sample, sequenced in a study of Ad26.COV2.S vaccination and SARS-CoV-2 variants. The treatment is: over 15 received Ad26.COV2.S at low or high dose, single or two shots; five or six received placebo; per-sample allocation not given. Repertoires come from day 63 after the first vaccine or placebo injection. Only in-frame clones appear in the TCRdb table, and some are missing; sequencing was by immunoSEQ multiplex PCR. The data contain roughly 460,000 clones, 89% of them singletons. This specimen consisted of peripheral blood, obtained in a trial of Ad26.COV2.S vaccine versus placebo. Source of these receptors: a person between 18 and 65 years old who received the Ad26.COV2.S COVID-19 vaccine or a placebo.

The chain joins TRBV7-9 to TRBJ2-1; D is unresolved. Germline V gene sequence: CDR1 SEHNR, CDR2 FQNEAQ (reference sequence). The length of the CDR3 is 16 residues. The V end was cut by 3 bases, the J end by 3 bases, with 15 bases between. As DNA, the CDR3 is TGTGCCAGCAGCTTGAGGAACCTACCTGACTACAATGAGCAGTTCTTC. It translates to CASSLRNLPDYNEQFF.

This chain links TRBV5-5 with TRBJ1-6; weak D call: TRBD1 (5 bases). Germline values: CDR1 SGHKS, CDR2 YYEKEE (reference sequence). The CDR3 totals 13 residues. Trimming removed 2 bases at V and 7 bases at J, with 7 bases between. CDR3 in amino acids: CASSFRDNSPLHF. The CDR3 DNA follows: TGTGCCAGCAGCTTTCGGGACAATTCACCCCTCCACTTT.

The genes are TRBV7-9 and TRBJ2-2; 12 bases map to TRBD2. Germline CDR1 reads SEHNR; CDR2 reads FQNEAQ (reference sequence). V lost 5 bases to trimming and J lost 7 bases; unmatched junction nucleotides: 8. The length of the CDR3 is 16 residues. CDR3 sequence reads: CASSLRTSGTVGELFF. CDR3 DNA sequence: TGTGCCAGCAGCCTACGGACTAGCGGGACGGTCGGGGAGCTGTTTTTT.